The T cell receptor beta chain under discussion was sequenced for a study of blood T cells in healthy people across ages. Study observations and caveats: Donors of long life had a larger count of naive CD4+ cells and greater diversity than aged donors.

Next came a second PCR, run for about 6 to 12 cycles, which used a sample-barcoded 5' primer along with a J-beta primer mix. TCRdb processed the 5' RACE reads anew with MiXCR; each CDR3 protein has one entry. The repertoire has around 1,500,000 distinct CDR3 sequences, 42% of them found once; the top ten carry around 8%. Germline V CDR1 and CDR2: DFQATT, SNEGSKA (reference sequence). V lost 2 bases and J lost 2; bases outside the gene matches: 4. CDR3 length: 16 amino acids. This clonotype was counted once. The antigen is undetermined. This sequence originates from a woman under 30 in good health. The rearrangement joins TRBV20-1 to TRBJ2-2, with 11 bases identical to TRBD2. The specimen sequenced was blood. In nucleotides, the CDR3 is TGCAGTGCTAGATCGGGACTAGCGGCCAACACCGGGGAGCTGTTTTTT. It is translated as CSARSGLAANTGELFF.